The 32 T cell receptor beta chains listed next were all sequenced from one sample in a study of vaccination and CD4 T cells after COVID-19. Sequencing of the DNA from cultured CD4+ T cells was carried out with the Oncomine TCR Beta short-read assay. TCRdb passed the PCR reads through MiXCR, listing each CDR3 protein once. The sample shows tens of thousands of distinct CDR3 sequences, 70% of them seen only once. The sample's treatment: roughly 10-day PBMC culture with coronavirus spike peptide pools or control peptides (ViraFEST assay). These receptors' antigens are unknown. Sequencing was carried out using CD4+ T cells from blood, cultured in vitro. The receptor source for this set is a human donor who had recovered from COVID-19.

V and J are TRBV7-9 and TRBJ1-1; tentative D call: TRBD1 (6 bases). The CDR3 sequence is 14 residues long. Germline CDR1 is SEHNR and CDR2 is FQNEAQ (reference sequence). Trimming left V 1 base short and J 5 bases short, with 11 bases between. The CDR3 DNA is TGTGCCAGCAGCTTAGTAGGGAGGGGGACTGAAGCTTTCTTT. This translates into CASSLVGRGTEAFF.

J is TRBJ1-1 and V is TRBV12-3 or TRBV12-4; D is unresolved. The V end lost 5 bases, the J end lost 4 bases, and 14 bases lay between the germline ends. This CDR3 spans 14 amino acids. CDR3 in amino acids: CASSPGRQGTEAFF. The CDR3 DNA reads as TGTGCCAGCAGTCCTGGACGGCAAGGCACTGAAGCTTTCTTT.

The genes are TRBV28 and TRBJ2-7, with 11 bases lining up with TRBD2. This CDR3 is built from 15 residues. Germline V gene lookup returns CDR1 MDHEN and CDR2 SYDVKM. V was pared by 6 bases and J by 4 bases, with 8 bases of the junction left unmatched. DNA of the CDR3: TGTGCCAGCAGCCCCACTAGCGGGAGTCGGTACGAGCAGTACTTC. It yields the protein CASSPTSGSRYEQYF.

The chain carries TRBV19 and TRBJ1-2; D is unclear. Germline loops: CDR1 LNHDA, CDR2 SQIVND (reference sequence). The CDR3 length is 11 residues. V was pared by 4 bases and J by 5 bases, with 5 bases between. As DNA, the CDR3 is TGTGCCAGTAGTACAGGATATGGCTACACCTTC. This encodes CASSTGYGYTF.

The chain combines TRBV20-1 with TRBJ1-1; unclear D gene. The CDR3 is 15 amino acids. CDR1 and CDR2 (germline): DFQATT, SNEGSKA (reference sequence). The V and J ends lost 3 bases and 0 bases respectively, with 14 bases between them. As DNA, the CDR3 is TGCAGTGCTAGTGGGTCAGTGGGCATGAACACTGAAGCTTTCTTT. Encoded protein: CSASGSVGMNTEAFF.

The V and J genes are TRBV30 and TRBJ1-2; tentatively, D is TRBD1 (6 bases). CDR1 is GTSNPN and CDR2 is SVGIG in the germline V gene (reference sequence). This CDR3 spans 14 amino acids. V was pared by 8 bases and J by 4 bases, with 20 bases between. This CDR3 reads CARKYRQALYGYTF. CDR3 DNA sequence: TGTGCCCGAAAGTATCGACAGGCCCTCTATGGCTACACCTTC.

CDR3 in amino acids: CASSYFGTGGLATNTGELFF. The CDR3 DNA reads TGTGCCAGCAGTTACTTTGGAACGGGGGGACTAGCGACAAACACCGGGGAGCTGTTTTTT. The chain combines TRBV6-2 or TRBV6-3 with TRBJ2-2; 10 nucleotides match TRBD2. Germline V CDR1 and CDR2: MNHEY, SVGEGT. This CDR3 is 20 amino acids long. Trimming took 1 base from V and 2 from J; bases not matched to a gene: 13.

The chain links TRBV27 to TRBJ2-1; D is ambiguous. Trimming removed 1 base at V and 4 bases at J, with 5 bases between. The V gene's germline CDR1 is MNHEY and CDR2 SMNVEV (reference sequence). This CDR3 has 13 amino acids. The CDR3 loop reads CASSLYYYNEQFF. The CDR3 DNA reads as TGTGCCAGCAGTTTATATTATTACAATGAGCAGTTCTTC.

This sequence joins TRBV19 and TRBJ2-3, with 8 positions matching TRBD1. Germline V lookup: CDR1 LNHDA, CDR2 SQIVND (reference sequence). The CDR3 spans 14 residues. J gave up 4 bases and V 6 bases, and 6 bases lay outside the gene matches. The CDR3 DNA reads TGTGCCAGTAGGTCGACAGGGGTGCCAGATACGCAGTATTTT. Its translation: CASRSTGVPDTQYF.

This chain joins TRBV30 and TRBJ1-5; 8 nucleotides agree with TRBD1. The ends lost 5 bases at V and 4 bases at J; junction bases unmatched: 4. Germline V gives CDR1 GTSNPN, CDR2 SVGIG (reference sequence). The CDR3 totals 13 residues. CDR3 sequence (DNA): TGTGCCTGGGACAGGGGTAATAATCAGCCCCAGCATTTT. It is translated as CAWDRGNNQPQHF. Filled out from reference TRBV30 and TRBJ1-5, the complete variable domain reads SQTIHQWPATLVQPVGSPLSLECTVEGTSNPNLYWYRQAAGRGLQLLFYSVGIGQISSEVPQNLSASRPQDRQFILSSKKLLLSDSGFYLCAWDRGNNQPQHFGDGTRLSIL.

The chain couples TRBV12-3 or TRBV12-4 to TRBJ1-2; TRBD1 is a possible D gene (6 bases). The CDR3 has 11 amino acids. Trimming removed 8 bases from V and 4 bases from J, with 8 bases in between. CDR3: CASRTVYGYTF. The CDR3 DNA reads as TGTGCCAGCCGGACAGTCTATGGCTACACCTTC.

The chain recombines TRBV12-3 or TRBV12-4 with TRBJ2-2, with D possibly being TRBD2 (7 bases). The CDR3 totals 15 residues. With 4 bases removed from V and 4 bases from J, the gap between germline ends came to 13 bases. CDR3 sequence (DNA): TGTGCCAGCAGTTGGGGGGGCGCGGGCACCGGGGAGCTGTTTTTT. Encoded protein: CASSWGGAGTGELFF.

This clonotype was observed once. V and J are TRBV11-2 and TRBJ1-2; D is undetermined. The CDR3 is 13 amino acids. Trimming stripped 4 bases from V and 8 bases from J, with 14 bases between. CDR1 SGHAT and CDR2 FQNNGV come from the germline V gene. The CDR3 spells CASSWGGIGGYTF. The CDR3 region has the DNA TGTGCCAGCAGCTGGGGAGGTATCGGAGGCTACACCTTC.

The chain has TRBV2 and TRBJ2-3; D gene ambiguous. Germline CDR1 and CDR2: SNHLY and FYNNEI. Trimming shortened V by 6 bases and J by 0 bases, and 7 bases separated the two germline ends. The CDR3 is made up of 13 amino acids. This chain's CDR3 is CASRVSSTDTQYF. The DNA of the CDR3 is TGTGCCAGCAGGGTGTCTAGCACAGATACGCAGTATTTT. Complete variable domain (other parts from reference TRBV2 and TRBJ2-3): EPEVTQTPSHQVTQMGQEVILRCVPISNHLYFYWYRQILGQKVEFLVSFYNNEISEKSEIFDDQFSVERPDGSNFTLKIRSTKLEDSAMYFCASRVSSTDTQYFGPGTRLTVL.

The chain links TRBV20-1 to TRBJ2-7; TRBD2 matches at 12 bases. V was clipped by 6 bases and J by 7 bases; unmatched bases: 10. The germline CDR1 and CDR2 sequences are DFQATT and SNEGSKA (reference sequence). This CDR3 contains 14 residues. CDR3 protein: CSAPLAGGLREQYF. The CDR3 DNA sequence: TGCAGTGCACCCCTAGCGGGAGGGCTTCGAGAGCAGTACTTC.

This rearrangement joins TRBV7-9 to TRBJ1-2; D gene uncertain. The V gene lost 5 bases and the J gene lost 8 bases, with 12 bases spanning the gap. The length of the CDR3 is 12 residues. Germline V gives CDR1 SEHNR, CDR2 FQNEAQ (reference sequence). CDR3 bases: TGTGCCAGCAGCGCCATCAAGCGGGGCTACACCTTC. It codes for CASSAIKRGYTF.

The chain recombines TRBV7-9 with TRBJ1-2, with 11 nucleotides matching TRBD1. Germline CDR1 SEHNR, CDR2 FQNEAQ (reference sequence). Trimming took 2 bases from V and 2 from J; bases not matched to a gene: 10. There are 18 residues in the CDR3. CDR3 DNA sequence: TGTGCCAGCAGCTTAAGGCTCGGGGACAGGGGGTCCAACTATGGCTACACCTTC. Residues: CASSLRLGDRGSNYGYTF.

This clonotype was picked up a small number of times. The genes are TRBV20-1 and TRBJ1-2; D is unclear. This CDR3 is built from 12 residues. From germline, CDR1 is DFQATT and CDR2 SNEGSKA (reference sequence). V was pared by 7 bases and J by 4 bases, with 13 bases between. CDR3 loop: CSGFRHSYGYTF. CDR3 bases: TGCAGTGGATTTCGGCACTCCTATGGCTACACCTTC.

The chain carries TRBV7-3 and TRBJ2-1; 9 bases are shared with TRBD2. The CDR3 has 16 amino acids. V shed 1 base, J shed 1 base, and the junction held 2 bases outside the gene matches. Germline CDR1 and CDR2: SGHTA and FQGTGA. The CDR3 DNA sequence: TGTGCCAGCAGCTTAATGGGACTAGCTTCCTACAATGAGCAGTTCTTC. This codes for CASSLMGLASYNEQFF.

As DNA, the CDR3 is TGTGCCAGTATGGGGACAGGAGGACAGCCCCAGCATTTT. Protein product: CASMGTGGQPQHF. This chain connects TRBV19 to TRBJ1-5; TRBD1 matches 8 bases. From germline, CDR1 is LNHDA and CDR2 SQIVND (reference sequence). With 7 bases clipped from V and 7 bases from J, the junction kept 6 bases outside the gene matches. The CDR3 contains 13 residues.

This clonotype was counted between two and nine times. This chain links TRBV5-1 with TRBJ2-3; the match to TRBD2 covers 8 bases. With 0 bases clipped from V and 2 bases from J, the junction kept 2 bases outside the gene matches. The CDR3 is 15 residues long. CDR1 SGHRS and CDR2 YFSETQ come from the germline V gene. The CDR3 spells CASSLGGRNTDTQYF. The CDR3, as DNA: TGCGCCAGCAGCTTGGGCGGGAGGAACACAGATACGCAGTATTTT.

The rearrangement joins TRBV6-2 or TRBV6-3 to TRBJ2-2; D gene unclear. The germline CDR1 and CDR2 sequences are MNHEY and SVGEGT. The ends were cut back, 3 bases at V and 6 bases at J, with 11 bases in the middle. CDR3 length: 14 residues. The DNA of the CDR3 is TGTGCCAGCAGTTATCAAGGGTCGCCCGGGGAGCTGTTTTTT. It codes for CASSYQGSPGELFF.

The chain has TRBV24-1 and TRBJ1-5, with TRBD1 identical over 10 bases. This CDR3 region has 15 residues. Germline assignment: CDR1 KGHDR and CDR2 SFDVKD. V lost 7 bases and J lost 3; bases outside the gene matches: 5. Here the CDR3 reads CATRGQGESNQPQHF. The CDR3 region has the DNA TGTGCCACCAGAGGACAGGGGGAGTCCAATCAGCCCCAGCATTTT.

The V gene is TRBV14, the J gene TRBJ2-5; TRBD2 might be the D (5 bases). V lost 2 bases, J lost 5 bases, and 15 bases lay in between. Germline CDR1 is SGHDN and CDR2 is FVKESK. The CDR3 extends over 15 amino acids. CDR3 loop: CASSQQARVGETQYF. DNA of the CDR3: TGTGCCAGCAGCCAACAGGCGAGGGTTGGCGAGACCCAGTACTTC.

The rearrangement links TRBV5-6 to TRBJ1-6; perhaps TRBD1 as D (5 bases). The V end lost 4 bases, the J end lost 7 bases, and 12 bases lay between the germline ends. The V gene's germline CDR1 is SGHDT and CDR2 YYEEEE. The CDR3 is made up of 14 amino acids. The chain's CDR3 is CASSQDNPNSPLHF. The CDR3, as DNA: TGTGCCAGCAGCCAGGACAACCCCAATTCACCCCTCCACTTT.

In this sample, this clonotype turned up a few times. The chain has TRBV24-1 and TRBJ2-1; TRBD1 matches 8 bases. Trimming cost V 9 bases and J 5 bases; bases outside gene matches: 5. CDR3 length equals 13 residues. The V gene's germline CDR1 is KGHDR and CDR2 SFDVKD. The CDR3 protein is CATSQGGHNEQFF. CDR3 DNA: TGTGCCACCTCACAGGGGGGACACAATGAGCAGTTCTTC.

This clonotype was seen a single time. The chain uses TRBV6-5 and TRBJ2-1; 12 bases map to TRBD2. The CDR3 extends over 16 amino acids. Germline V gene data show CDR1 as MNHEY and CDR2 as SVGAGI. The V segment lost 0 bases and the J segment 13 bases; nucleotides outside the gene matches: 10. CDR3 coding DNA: TGTGCCAGCAGTTACTCTGGAGCTAGCGGGAGGGCGGGACAGTTCTTC. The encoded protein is CASSYSGASGRAGQFF.

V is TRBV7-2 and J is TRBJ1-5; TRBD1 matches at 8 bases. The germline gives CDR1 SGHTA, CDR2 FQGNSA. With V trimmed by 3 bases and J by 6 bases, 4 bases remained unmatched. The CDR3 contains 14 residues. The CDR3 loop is CASSLRQGSQPQHF. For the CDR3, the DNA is TGTGCCAGCAGCTTGAGACAGGGGAGTCAGCCCCAGCATTTT.

The CDR3 coding sequence is TGTGCCACCAGTGATTTCAAGAGGCACTATGGCTACACCTTC. Amino acids: CATSDFKRHYGYTF. This sequence joins TRBV24-1 and TRBJ1-2, with no clear D. Germline CDR1 KGHDR, CDR2 SFDVKD. V was clipped by 1 base and J by 3 bases, with 8 bases between them. The length of the CDR3 is 14 residues.

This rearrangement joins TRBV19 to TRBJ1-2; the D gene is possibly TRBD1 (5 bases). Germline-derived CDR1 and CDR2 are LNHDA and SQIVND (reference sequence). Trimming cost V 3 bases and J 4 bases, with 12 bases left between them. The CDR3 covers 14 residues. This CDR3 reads CASSIRAVGYGYTF. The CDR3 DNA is TGTGCCAGTAGTATCAGGGCCGTTGGCTATGGCTACACCTTC.

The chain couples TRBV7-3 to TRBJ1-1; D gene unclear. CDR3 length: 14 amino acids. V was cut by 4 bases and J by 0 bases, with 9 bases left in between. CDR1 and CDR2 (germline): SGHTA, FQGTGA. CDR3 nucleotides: TGTGCCAGCAGCTCGGACGGGCTGAACACTGAAGCTTTCTTT. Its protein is CASSSDGLNTEAFF. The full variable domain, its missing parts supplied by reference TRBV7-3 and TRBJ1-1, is GAGVSQTPSNKVTEKGKYVELRCDPISGHTALYWYRQSLGQGPEFLIYFQGTGAADDSGLPNDRFFAVRPEGSVSTLKIQRTERGDSAVYLCASSSDGLNTEAFFGQGTRLTVV.

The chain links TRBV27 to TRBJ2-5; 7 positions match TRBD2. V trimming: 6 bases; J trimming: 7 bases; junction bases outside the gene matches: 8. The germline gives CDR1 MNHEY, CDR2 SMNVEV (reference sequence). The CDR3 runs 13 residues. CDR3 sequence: CASRIAGLGTQYF. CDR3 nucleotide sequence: TGTGCCAGCAGGATAGCGGGCCTAGGGACCCAGTACTTC.